This TCR beta chain was identified in a study of blood T cells in healthy people across ages (dated by TCRdb to the mid-2010s). Some background on the complete study: In model experiments, roughly one uniquely barcoded TCR beta cDNA molecule per two T cells was captured by template switching. Donors of different ages were randomly distributed across sequencing lanes to avoid experimental bias. Using the same blood draw, the study looked at two additional independent replicas of 1 million unique cDNA reads for two donors, one aged 18 to 29 and the other aged 80 or older. To track age-related changes in TCR beta repertoire diversity, the study relied on deep sequencing normalized with unique cDNA molecular identifiers. Four age groups were formed from the donors: young (average approximately 15 years), middle-aged (approximately 41), aged (roughly 56) and long-lived (82).

What the work shows at the level of the full study, not this receptor alone: Donor CMV infection status was unknown, potentially confounding age-related changes in expanded clonotypes. Because profiling used bulk unsorted PBMCs, naive and antigen-experienced compartments could not be compared conclusively. Estimates of total diversity from one million sequenced T cells were regarded as lower bounds and underestimates. As age increased, observed TCR beta diversity per million T cells dropped in a roughly linear way, and a significant reduction was already evident by age about 40. Compared with the aged group, the long-lived group had more naive CD4+ T cells, fewer expanded clones and increased TCR diversity, a pattern suggesting age selection. The percentage of naive T cells measured by flow cytometry correlated strongly with observed TCR beta diversity.

The 39 donors, aged 6 to 90 years, were systemically healthy Caucasian individuals from Russia. Each donor gave about 10 milliliters of peripheral blood, drawn into EDTA-treated Vacutainer tubes. Ficoll-Paque density-gradient centrifugation was used to isolate PBMCs, with at least 7 million per sample. Total RNA, at least 6 micrograms per sample, was extracted from PBMCs with Trizol reagent. Naive CD45RAhigh/CD27high T cell percentages were measured by flow cytometry on a PBMC aliquot from every donor. The receptor library was made with 5' RACE. This sample was sequenced with an Illumina HiSeq 2500. A second PCR of roughly 6 to 11 cycles was run with a J-beta primer mix and a sample-barcoded 5' primer. A template-switch 5' adaptor carrying 12 random nucleotides introduced a unique molecular identifier onto each TCR beta cDNA molecule. At least 2.5 million CDR3-containing paired-end reads were obtained from each sample. First-strand cDNA synthesis was performed from all RNA using the Mint cDNA synthesis kit, with priming by a TRBC-specific oligonucleotide. Following uracil-DNA glycosylase treatment, a first 18-cycle PCR with universal primers M1SS and BC2_uni_R was performed on all cDNA. The study's own analysis went as follows. Each sample was normalized by randomly selecting 1 million high-quality reads, each carrying a distinct molecular identifier. Reads sharing molecular identifiers were discarded rather than binned into consensus sequences. MiTCR, run with a Q25 quality threshold and the strictest error-elimination algorithm, handled CDR3 identification, clonotype clustering and error correction. A nonparametric unseen species model with Euler transformation was used to estimate lower-bound total TCR beta diversity. The public sequencing data were trimmed at Q25 with fastp and processed into clonotypes with MiXCR by TCRdb, which kept only in-frame beta chains. Each record represents a unique CDR3 protein, reported with the most common genes and DNA among its rows. What appears here as the V and J calls and clone size reflects TCRdb's work, not the paper's. The sample table records about 670,000 distinct CDR3 sequences; 35% to 50% of these occur just once. 25% to 35% of the sample goes to the ten largest clones.

V is pared back by 0 bases and J by 0 bases, with 14 bases lying between the germline termini. From the cysteine up to the phenylalanine, the CDR3 has a length of 18 residues. Solely the CDR3 DNA is kept, with 54 bases framed from the first base. The germline V gene (reference sequence) supplies CDR1 LNHNV and CDR2 YYDKDF. About this clonotype itself: The target of this receptor is not known. Per-base qualities were not stored, and no clone one base away is much larger.

The sample was blood. The V and J segments used are TRBV15 and TRBJ2-2; the D segment cannot be called with confidence. The sequence was obtained from an elderly man in good health. At the DNA level, the sequence is TGTGCCACCAGCAGAGATTTGGGTAGCTCCGCGAACACCGGGGAGCTGTTTTTT. Its protein product is CATSRDLGSSANTGELFF.